The clone carrying this TCR beta chain was found a few times. This sample was taken from a study of T-cell reconstitution after alpha-beta-depleted transplantation in children. Preparation of the TCRbeta library used unique molecular identifiers. MiXCR, applied by TCRdb to the PCR reads, yields one record per CDR3 protein. The sample has about 240,000 distinct CDR3 sequences, 12% seen once. The CDR3 sequence is 15 residues long. CDR1 and CDR2 (germline): SGHDT, YYEEEE. Trimming stripped 4 bases from V and 4 bases from J, with 12 bases between. The starting material was PBMCs from the stem cell graft donor, obtained from the stem cell graft. This TCR was recovered from a human donor who donated a stem cell graft to a child with acute lymphoblastic leukemia. The chain employs TRBV5-6 and TRBJ2-6, with D unclear. This CDR3 is CASSPTGAGANVLTF. CDR3 sequence (DNA): TGTGCCAGCAGCCCGACCGGTGCCGGGGCCAACGTCCTGACTTTC.